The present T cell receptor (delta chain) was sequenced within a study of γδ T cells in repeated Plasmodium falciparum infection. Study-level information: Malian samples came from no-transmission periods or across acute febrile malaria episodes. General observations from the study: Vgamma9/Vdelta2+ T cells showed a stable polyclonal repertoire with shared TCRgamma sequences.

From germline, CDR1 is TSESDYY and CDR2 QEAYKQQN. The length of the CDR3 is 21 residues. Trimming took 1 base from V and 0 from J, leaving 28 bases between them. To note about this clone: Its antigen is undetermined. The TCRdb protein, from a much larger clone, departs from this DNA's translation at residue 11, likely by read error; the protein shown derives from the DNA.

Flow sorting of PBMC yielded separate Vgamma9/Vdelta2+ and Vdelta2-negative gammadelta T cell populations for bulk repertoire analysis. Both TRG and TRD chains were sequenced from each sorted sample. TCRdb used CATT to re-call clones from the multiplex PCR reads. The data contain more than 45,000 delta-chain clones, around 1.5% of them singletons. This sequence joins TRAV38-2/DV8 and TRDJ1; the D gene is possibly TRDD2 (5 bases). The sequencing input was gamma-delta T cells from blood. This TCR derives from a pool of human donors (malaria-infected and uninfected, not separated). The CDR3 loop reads CAYRSFLMNLLYKVYTDKLIF. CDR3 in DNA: TGTGCTTATAGGAGCTTTCTGATGAACCTTCTATACAAGGTGTACACCGATAAACTCATCTTT.